This entry lists 18 T cell receptor beta chains sequenced from one sample in a study of cytomegalovirus exposure and HLA in healthy donors. PCR amplification relied on 60 Vbeta primers (plus 13 Jbeta primers). The method was immunoSEQ multiplex PCR; TCRdb's version includes in-frame clones alone and lacks a portion of them. Seen here are roughly 100,000 clones, 60% to 75% observed once, and the top ten hold 9.5% to 13%. Sequenced: PBMCs. The receptor source for this set is a man aged 35-49 years in good health and CMV-seropositive.

The CDR3 coding sequence is TGTGCCAGCTGCCGCGACAGTCCCTACGAGCAGTACTTC. Translating it yields CASCRDSPYEQYF. J is TRBJ2-7 and V is TRBV28, with a possible D match to TRBD1 (5 bases). This CDR3 is built from 13 residues. Germline V gene sequence: CDR1 MDHEN, CDR2 SYDVKM. V was pared by 8 bases and J by 2 bases, with 13 bases between.

The rearrangement uses TRBV5-5 and TRBJ2-7; no clear D. Between the trimmed V and J ends, which lost 0 bases and 7 bases, there was a span of 11 bases. This CDR3 region has 13 residues. Germline V gives CDR1 SGHKS, CDR2 YYEKEE (reference sequence). The CDR3 DNA reads TGTGCCAGCAGCTTGGCTATAGGAGAAGAGCAGTACTTC. Encoded protein: CASSLAIGEEQYF.

The chain combines TRBV28 with TRBJ1-2; 7 nucleotides agree with TRBD1. There are 13 residues in the CDR3. J lost 4 bases, V lost 5 bases, and 4 bases had no gene match. Germline V gene sequence: CDR1 MDHEN, CDR2 SYDVKM. The CDR3: CASSPNRGYGYTF. CDR3 coding DNA: TGTGCCAGCAGTCCCAACAGGGGCTATGGCTACACCTTC.

V and J are TRBV6-5 and TRBJ1-2; unclear D gene. The CDR3 loop spans 15 amino acids. CDR1 and CDR2 from the germline V gene are MNHEY and SVGAGI. V lost 6 bases to trimming and J lost 4 bases, with 18 bases between them. The CDR3 here is CASSPTENGIYGYTF. The CDR3 coding sequence is TGTGCCAGCAGCCCGACTGAGAACGGGATCTATGGCTACACCTTC.

This clone was seen repeatedly, ten times or more. This sequence joins TRBV6-1 and TRBJ1-1, with 10 bases aligning to TRBD1. The V segment lost 8 bases and the J segment 7 bases; nucleotides outside the gene matches: 13. Germline-derived CDR1 and CDR2 are MNHNS and SASEGT. This CDR3 region has 15 residues. The CDR3 bases are TGTGCCAGCTCCCTGACAGGGGGCTCGGTCGGTGAAGCTTTCTTT. Its translation: CASSLTGGSVGEAFF.

V and J are TRBV15 and TRBJ1-2, with 7 positions matching TRBD1. Per the germline V gene, CDR1 is LNHNV and CDR2 is YYDKDF (reference sequence). CDR3 length: 13 residues. V was pared by 4 bases and J by 4 bases, with 3 bases of the junction left unmatched. The CDR3 spells CATSTWDSYGYTF. Written as DNA, the CDR3 is TGTGCCACCAGCACCTGGGACAGCTATGGCTACACCTTC.

The chain couples TRBV4-2 to TRBJ2-7; 9 bases are shared with TRBD2. CDR3 length: 15 residues. CDR1 is LGHNA, CDR2 YNFKEQ, per germline. Trimming removed 6 bases from V and 1 base from J; junction bases left unmatched: 7. In DNA form, the CDR3 reads TGTGCCAGCAGTCCTAGCGGGACTATATCCTACGAGCAGTACTTC. This sequence encodes CASSPSGTISYEQYF.

The genes are TRBV11-3 and TRBJ2-1, with 9 bases identical to TRBD2. The CDR3 contains 18 residues. Germline V lookup: CDR1 SGHNT, CDR2 YENEEA. After removal of 0 bases from V and 5 bases from J, the junction contained 11 bases not matched to a gene. The CDR3 sequence is CASSLDKRSGRPDNEQFF. CDR3 nucleotides: TGTGCCAGCAGCTTAGATAAGAGGAGCGGGAGGCCCGACAATGAGCAGTTCTTC.

This chain links TRBV2 with TRBJ2-1; maybe TRBD2 (6 bases). The CDR3 extends over 13 amino acids. The V gene's germline CDR1 is SNHLY and CDR2 FYNNEI. V was shortened by 10 bases and J by 6 bases, with 16 bases between the two germline ends. The CDR3 protein is CATSPSASNEQFF. The CDR3, as DNA: TGTGCCACTTCTCCTAGCGCGAGCAATGAGCAGTTCTTC.

The rearrangement links TRBV5-1 to TRBJ2-7; 11 nucleotides agree with TRBD2. The J segment lost 4 bases and the V segment lost 1 base, leaving 4 bases of the junction unmatched. Germline lookup yields CDR1 SGHRS and CDR2 YFSETQ. CDR3 length: 15 amino acids. The CDR3 sequence: CASSLTGTSGYEQYV. In DNA form, the CDR3 reads TGCGCCAGCAGCTTGACCGGGACTAGCGGTTACGAGCAGTACGTC.

This sequence joins TRBV28 and TRBJ2-3, with 13 bases identical to TRBD2. Germline-derived CDR1 and CDR2 are MDHEN and SYDVKM. This CDR3 contains 15 residues. V was clipped by 6 bases and J by 5 bases; unmatched bases: 5. The CDR3 DNA sequence: TGTGCCAGCAGCTACGGACTAGCGGGAGTAGATACGCAGTATTTT. Its protein is CASSYGLAGVDTQYF.

This clone appeared a few times. This chain uses TRBV10-1 with TRBJ2-1, with TRBD2 matching over 12 bases. The CDR3 contains 14 residues. Germline values: CDR1 WNHNN, CDR2 SYGVQD (reference sequence). V lost 3 bases to trimming and J lost 10 bases; unmatched junction nucleotides: 4. CDR3 sequence: CASSDGLAGWEQFF. The DNA of the CDR3 is TGCGCCAGCAGTGACGGACTAGCGGGATGGGAGCAGTTCTTC.

The count of this clone is one. The rearrangement uses TRBV20-1 and TRBJ2-1, with D perhaps TRBD2 (5 bases). CDR3 size: 11 residues. The V gene's germline CDR1 is DFQATT and CDR2 SNEGSKA (reference sequence). The CDR3 DNA reads as TGCGGGAGCGTTATCCACAATGAGCAGTTCTTC. This encodes CGSVIHNEQFF.

The gene calls are TRBV15 and TRBJ1-5; no clear D. Trimming cost V 2 bases and J 0 bases, with 17 bases left between them. The CDR3 has 18 amino acids. Germline values: CDR1 LNHNV, CDR2 YYDKDF (reference sequence). The CDR3 here is CATSRPISGVYSNQPQHF. As DNA, the CDR3 is TGTGCCACCAGCAGACCTATATCGGGAGTGTATAGCAATCAGCCCCAGCATTTT.

The gene calls are TRBV19 and TRBJ1-5; D uncertain. Germline V lookup: CDR1 LNHDA, CDR2 SQIVND (reference sequence). The CDR3 is 17 residues long. V was trimmed by 4 bases and J by 0 bases, leaving 16 bases between them. CDR3 DNA: TGTGCCAGTAGTACCCAGACCGGAGGGTATAGCAATCAGCCCCAGCATTTT. The encoded protein is CASSTQTGGYSNQPQHF.

The chain employs TRBV28 and TRBJ2-6; no clear D gene. V was pared by 3 bases and J by 0 bases, with 3 bases between. The CDR3 extends over 14 amino acids. CDR1 MDHEN and CDR2 SYDVKM come from the germline V gene. The CDR3 sequence is CASSFNSGANVLTF. Here the CDR3 DNA reads TGTGCCAGCAGTTTTAACTCTGGGGCCAACGTCCTGACTTTC.

The V and J genes are TRBV9 and TRBJ2-1; D is perhaps TRBD2 (5 bases). The CDR3 covers 13 residues. V lost 3 bases and J lost 3, with 7 bases in between. In germline, CDR1 is SGDLS, CDR2 YYNGEE. The CDR3 nucleotides read TGTGCCAGCAGCGCCGGGGTCTACAATGAGCAGTTCTTC. Translation gives CASSAGVYNEQFF.

The V call is TRBV4-2, the J call TRBJ2-7; D possibly corresponds to TRBD2 (5 bases). V was clipped by 1 base and J by 2 bases, with 9 bases between them. The CDR3 covers 14 residues. CDR1 and CDR2 (germline): LGHNA, YNFKEQ. CDR3 DNA: TGTGCCAGCAGCCAAGTGTGGGAGACCTACGAGCAGTACTTC. Its protein product is CASSQVWETYEQYF.